Presented here are 23 T cell receptor beta chains from one specimen sequenced in a study of Graves' ophthalmopathy and Graves' hyperthyroidism (dated by TCRdb to the late 2010s). Instrument used: Illumina HiSeq 2000. TCR beta CDR3 regions were amplified from RNA transcripts for repertoire sequencing. The first round of RT-PCR was done with HTBI primers and the Qiagen OneStep RT-PCR kit, and was followed by a second round of multiplex PCR, then size selection and purification. The public reads were reanalyzed by TCRdb: fastp trimming at Q25, MiXCR alignment, in-frame beta chains only. Rows matching on CDR3 protein sequence are summarized as one entry with the most common DNA and genes. The sample table records a few hundred thousand distinct CDR3 sequences; 15% of these occur just once. In total, the top ten clones hold around 6.6% of the sample. Material for sequencing was peripheral blood. Receptors originate from a young woman with stable Graves' hyperthyroidism. Donor details come from another sample of the same person, matched by shared clones.

J is TRBJ2-5 and V is TRBV10-3; no clear D gene. V was shortened by 0 bases and J by 1 base, with 9 bases between the two germline ends. Germline CDR1 and CDR2: ENHRY and SYGVKD. There are 15 residues in the CDR3. The CDR3: CAISESEVIQETQYF. The CDR3 DNA follows: TGTGCCATCAGTGAGTCAGAGGTCATCCAAGAGACCCAGTACTTC.

This clonotype was observed many times. A read error may be the cause here, since a much bigger clone is one base away. The chain is built from TRBV6-1 and TRBJ2-4, with a tentative D call TRBD2 (5 bases). CDR1 MNHNS and CDR2 SASEGT come from the germline V gene. The CDR3 contains 15 residues. CDR3 DNA: TGTGCCAGCAGTGAACAAGGAGGAGGTCAAAACATTAAGTACTTC. Amino acid sequence: CASSEQGGGQNIKYF.

This clonotype came up a few times. The rearrangement joins TRBV24-1 to TRBJ2-2; 8 nucleotides agree with TRBD1. Germline CDR1 KGHDR, CDR2 SFDVKD. V dropped 3 bases and J dropped 6; count of bases not matched to a gene: 8. The length of the CDR3 is 16 residues. The CDR3 DNA reads as TGTGCCACCAGTGATCCCAGACAGGGGTTATCCGGGGAGCTGTTTTTT. It yields the protein CATSDPRQGLSGELFF.

This clonotype was detected ten times or more. The chain is built from TRBV12-3 or TRBV12-4 and TRBJ2-5, with TRBD1 matching over 8 bases. The trim removed 0 bases at V and 0 bases at J, leaving 9 bases unmatched. CDR3 length equals 18 residues. CDR3 sequence reads: CASSLARRDRSHQETQYF. The CDR3 bases are TGTGCCAGCAGTTTAGCGCGGAGGGACAGGTCTCACCAAGAGACCCAGTACTTC.

This clonotype was observed at least ten times. This chain links TRBV6-2 or TRBV6-3 with TRBJ1-6; 9 bases fit TRBD1. The V and J ends lost 6 bases and 5 bases, in that order; junction bases with no gene match: 11. CDR3 length equals 17 residues. Germline values: CDR1 MNHEY, CDR2 SVGEGT. The chain's CDR3 is CASRPLVQGANNSPLHF. CDR3 sequence (DNA): TGTGCCAGCAGACCCCTCGTACAGGGGGCAAATAATTCACCCCTCCACTTT.

The V gene is TRBV6-1, the J gene TRBJ1-2, with 8 nucleotides matching TRBD1. Per germline, CDR1 MNHNS and CDR2 SASEGT. V gave up 6 bases and J gave up 7 bases; unmatched junction bases: 7. The CDR3 runs to 13 residues. CDR3 DNA: TGTGCCAGCAGACAGGGGGTTATGGGTGGCTACACCTTC. Its protein product is CASRQGVMGGYTF.

This clonotype was picked up many times. The chain is built from TRBV15 and TRBJ2-2, with D maybe TRBD1 (6 bases). From germline, CDR1 is LNHNV and CDR2 YYDKDF (reference sequence). The CDR3 runs to 14 residues. The germline V and J ends were trimmed by 8 bases and 7 bases, with 17 bases remaining between them. CDR3 bases: TGTGCCACCGCGAGAGGGGGACCCCGCGGGGAGCTGTTTTTT. Its protein product is CATARGGPRGELFF. The full variable domain, its missing parts supplied by reference TRBV15 and TRBJ2-2, is DAMVIQNPRYQVTQFGKPVTLSCSQTLNHNVMYWYQQKSSQAPKLLFHYYDKDFNNEADTPDNFQSRRPNTSFCFLDIRSPGLGDTAMYLCATARGGPRGELFFGEGSRLTVL.

The chain is built from TRBV5-5 and TRBJ1-1, with 8 bases that match TRBD1. CDR1 is SGHKS, CDR2 YYEKEE, per germline (reference sequence). This CDR3 spans 14 amino acids. Germline trimming cut 3 bases from V and 3 bases from J; bases unmatched to any gene: 4. The CDR3, as DNA: TGTGCCAGCAGCTCCTTACAGGGGGACACTGAAGCTTTCTTT. Its translation: CASSSLQGDTEAFF.

This clonotype was observed many times. The genes are TRBV12-3 or TRBV12-4 and TRBJ2-7; 7 bases match TRBD1. V dropped 0 bases and J dropped 6; count of bases not matched to a gene: 5. The CDR3 consists of 14 residues. CDR3 bases: TGTGCCAGCAGTTTAGCGGCTAAGGGGGCCGAGCAGTACTTC. Amino acid sequence: CASSLAAKGAEQYF.

This clonotype has ten or more counts. CDR3 DNA sequence: TGCAGCGTTTACGATTCTGGGGTTAGCACTGAAGCTTTCTTT. Translation gives CSVYDSGVSTEAFF. V and J are TRBV29-1 and TRBJ1-1; no clear D gene. Germline lookup yields CDR1 SQVTM and CDR2 ANQGSEA. The CDR3 length is 14 residues. The V end lost 5 bases, the J end lost 4 bases, and 17 bases lay between the germline ends.

This clonotype was observed at least ten times. The chain joins TRBV12-5 to TRBJ2-5; D is ambiguous. This CDR3 has 13 residues. CDR1 is LGHNT, CDR2 FRNRAP, per germline. Trimming took 7 bases from V and 6 from J, leaving 15 bases between them. CDR3 bases: TGTGCTAGTGCCTCCGACCGTTTGCAGACCCAGTACTTC. Translated: CASASDRLQTQYF. Full variable domain (missing parts from reference TRBV12-5 and TRBJ2-5): DARVTQTPRHKVTEMGQEVTMRCQPILGHNTVFWYRQTMMQGLELLAYFRNRAPLDDSGMPKDRFSAEMPDATLATLKIQPSEPRDSAVYFCASASDRLQTQYFGPGTRLLVL.

This rearrangement joins TRBV20-1 to TRBJ2-7; D ambiguous. The CDR3 is 14 residues long. The germline CDR1 and CDR2 sequences are DFQATT and SNEGSKA (reference sequence). Trimming shortened V by 0 bases and J by 5 bases, and 14 bases separated the two germline ends. The CDR3, as DNA: TGCAGTGCTAGAGATGGAAAGGTACCCGACGAGCAGTACTTC. It is translated as CSARDGKVPDEQYF.

This clonotype occurred many times. The chain has TRBV19 and TRBJ2-2; a possible D gene is TRBD2 (5 bases). The V end was cut by 6 bases, the J end by 4 bases, with 12 bases between. Germline loops: CDR1 LNHDA, CDR2 SQIVND (reference sequence). The CDR3 contains 14 residues. This CDR3 is CASRLGLGTGELFF. Written as DNA, the CDR3 is TGTGCCAGTAGATTAGGACTCGGCACCGGGGAGCTGTTTTTT.

V usage is TRBV4-1 and J usage is TRBJ1-2; no reliable D call. Looked up from germline, CDR1 is MGHRA and CDR2 is YSYEKL. This CDR3 contains 15 residues. V was trimmed by 4 bases and J by 5 bases, leaving 17 bases between them. DNA of the CDR3: TGCGCCAGCAGCCGAGGGAAGGGTGGCGGTTATGGCTACACCTTC. This translates into CASSRGKGGGYGYTF.

This clonotype was seen many times. The chain employs TRBV6-1 and TRBJ2-2, with 8 bases aligning to TRBD1. V shed 6 bases, J shed 4 bases, and the junction held 7 bases outside the gene matches. The CDR3 consists of 15 residues. Germline CDR1 and CDR2: MNHNS and SASEGT. The CDR3 DNA is TGTGCCAGCAGCTCGACAGGGGTCGGCACCGGGGAGCTGTTTTTT. Translation gives CASSSTGVGTGELFF.

This clonotype was picked up many times. The chain employs TRBV6-1 and TRBJ2-2, with 7 bases aligning to TRBD1. V lost 7 bases to trimming and J lost 4 bases; unmatched junction nucleotides: 6. The germline V gene has CDR1 MNHNS and CDR2 SASEGT. The CDR3 extends over 14 amino acids. CDR3 protein: CASTEGARTGELFF. CDR3 bases: TGTGCCAGCACCGAGGGGGCTCGCACCGGGGAGCTGTTTTTT.

This chain connects TRBV5-1 to TRBJ1-2, with D perhaps TRBD1 (6 bases). Germline V lookup: CDR1 SGHRS, CDR2 YFSETQ. CDR3 length: 14 amino acids. The V and J ends lost 0 bases and 7 bases respectively, with 13 bases between them. CDR3 loop: CASSLEGDYCGYTF. CDR3 nucleotides: TGCGCCAGCAGCTTGGAGGGGGACTACTGTGGCTACACCTTC.

The sample holds many counts of this clonotype. V and J are TRBV4-1 and TRBJ2-5; a weak D match, TRBD1 (6 bases). The CDR3 has 17 residues. V was pared by 1 base and J by 4 bases, with 19 bases between. Germline V gene sequence: CDR1 MGHRA, CDR2 YSYEKL. In DNA form, the CDR3 reads TGCGCCAGCAGCCAAGTAGGATGGCCAGGGGTGGCAGAGACCCAGTACTTC. Translation: CASSQVGWPGVAETQYF.

In this sample, this clonotype turned up many times. The V and J genes are TRBV7-8 and TRBJ1-2; possible D gene TRBD1, 6 bases. Trimming stripped 6 bases from V and 3 bases from J, with 11 bases between. In germline, CDR1 is SGHVS, CDR2 FQNEAQ. The CDR3 is 13 amino acids. The CDR3 loop reads CASSQAGDYGYTF. In DNA form, the CDR3 reads TGTGCCAGCAGTCAGGCAGGGGACTATGGCTACACCTTC.

This clonotype showed up many times. The genes are TRBV11-2 and TRBJ2-2; unclear D gene. Trimming stripped 0 bases from V and 6 bases from J, with 5 bases between. Per germline, CDR1 SGHAT and CDR2 FQNNGV. CDR3 length: 13 residues. Here the CDR3 reads CASSLERAGELFF. CDR3 bases: TGTGCCAGCAGCTTAGAACGGGCCGGGGAGCTGTTTTTT.

This clonotype has at least ten counts. The V and J genes are TRBV5-1 and TRBJ1-6, with TRBD1 matching 9 bases. The CDR3 is 13 amino acids. The V gene's germline CDR1 is SGHRS and CDR2 YFSETQ. J gave up 9 bases and V 4 bases, and 2 bases lay outside the gene matches. The chain's CDR3 is CASSGDRVSPLHF. The CDR3 DNA reads TGCGCCAGCAGCGGGGACAGGGTTTCACCCCTCCACTTT.

This clonotype was detected many times. This chain connects TRBV20-1 to TRBJ2-5; D may be TRBD2 (5 bases). Per the germline V gene, CDR1 is DFQATT and CDR2 is SNEGSKA (reference sequence). There are 15 residues in the CDR3. V lost 3 bases to trimming and J lost 2 bases, with 16 bases between them. CDR3 protein: CSARPLGKRQETQYF. In nucleotides, the CDR3 is TGCAGTGCTAGGCCCCTGGGAAAGCGGCAAGAGACCCAGTACTTC.

This chain joins TRBV29-1 and TRBJ1-1; 7 positions match TRBD1. The CDR3 is 12 amino acids. V was clipped by 8 bases and J by 3 bases; unmatched bases: 6. Germline loops: CDR1 SQVTM, CDR2 ANQGSEA. CDR3 bases: TGCAGCTCACAGGGGTTATACACTGAAGCTTTCTTT. It translates to CSSQGLYTEAFF.